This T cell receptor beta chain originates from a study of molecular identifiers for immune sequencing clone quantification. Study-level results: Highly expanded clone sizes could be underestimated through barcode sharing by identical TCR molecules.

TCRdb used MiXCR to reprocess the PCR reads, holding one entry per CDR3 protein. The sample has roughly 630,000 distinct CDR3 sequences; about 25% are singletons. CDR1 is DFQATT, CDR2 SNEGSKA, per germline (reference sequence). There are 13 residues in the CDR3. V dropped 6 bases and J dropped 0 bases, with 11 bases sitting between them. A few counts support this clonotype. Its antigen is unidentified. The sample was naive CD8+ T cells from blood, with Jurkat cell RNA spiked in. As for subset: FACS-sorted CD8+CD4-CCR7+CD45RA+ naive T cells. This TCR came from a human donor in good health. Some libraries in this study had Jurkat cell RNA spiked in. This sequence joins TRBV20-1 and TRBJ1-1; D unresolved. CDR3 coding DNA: TGCAGTGCCCAGAAGAGTTTGAACACTGAAGCTTTCTTT. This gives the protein CSAQKSLNTEAFF.